A single sample is the source of the 6 T cell receptor beta chains below, sequenced in a study of T cell changes during pregnancy in multiple sclerosis. Assay used: immunoSEQ multiplex PCR; TCRdb lists only in-frame clones, some missing. The profile shows fewer than 130,000 clones, approximately 90% of them singletons. The sample consisted of peripheral blood, taken after pregnancy. The receptors originated from a female donor with multiple sclerosis, enrolled in a pregnancy study.

V is TRBV4-1 and J is TRBJ2-3, with unresolved D. CDR3 length: 16 amino acids. The V and J ends lost 1 base and 1 base respectively, with 12 bases between them. Germline V CDR1 and CDR2: MGHRA, YSYEKL. CDR3 residues: CASSQVLRKRTDTQYF. In DNA, the CDR3 is TGCGCCAGCAGCCAAGTTTTGAGGAAACGCACAGATACGCAGTATTTT.

V is TRBV11-1 and J is TRBJ2-5; D unresolved. The CDR3 length is 12 residues. Germline V gene data show CDR1 as SGHAT and CDR2 as FQDESV (reference sequence). V dropped 5 bases and J dropped 4 bases, with 8 bases sitting between them. For the CDR3, the DNA is TGTGCCAGCAGCAGAGAAAGAGAGACCCAGTACTTC. Translation: CASSRERETQYF. The whole variable domain, filled in from reference TRBV11-1 and TRBJ2-5, reads EAEVAQSPRYKITEKSQAVAFWCDPISGHATLYWYRQILGQGPELLVQFQDESVVDDSQLPKDRFSAERLKGVDSTLKIQPAELGDSAMYLCASSRERETQYFGPGTRLLVL.

The J gene is TRBJ1-4, the V gene TRBV4-2; TRBD1 might be the D (5 bases). The V end lost 5 bases, the J end lost 4 bases, and 14 bases lay between the germline ends. From germline, CDR1 is LGHNA and CDR2 YNFKEQ. The CDR3 contains 15 residues. CDR3 sequence: CASSTRDFVNEKLFF. CDR3 coding DNA: TGTGCCAGCAGCACCCGGGACTTCGTTAATGAAAAACTGTTTTTT.

The genes are TRBV4-2 and TRBJ1-5, with D perhaps matching TRBD1 (5 bases). Germline V gene lookup returns CDR1 LGHNA and CDR2 YNFKEQ. CDR3 length: 14 amino acids. Trimming took 5 bases from V and 5 from J, leaving 13 bases between them. DNA for the CDR3: TGTGCCAGCAGCTCGGGGGTGGATTATCAGCCCCAGCATTTT. Its protein is CASSSGVDYQPQHF.

CDR3 nucleotide sequence: TGTGCCAGCTCCCCCCCTTACGGGACAGGTGAAGCTAACTATGGCTACACCTTC. Amino acids: CASSPPYGTGEANYGYTF. This sequence joins TRBV18 and TRBJ1-2; 8 positions agree with TRBD1. J was trimmed by 0 bases and V by 6 bases; bases with no gene match: 15. Germline V gives CDR1 KGHSH, CDR2 LQKENI. This CDR3 is 18 amino acids long.

The V call is TRBV6-1, the J call TRBJ2-5, with D perhaps matching TRBD2 (7 bases). CDR1 and CDR2 from the germline V gene are MNHNS and SASEGT. The CDR3 sequence is 17 residues long. V was cut by 0 bases and J by 2 bases, with 16 bases left in between. The CDR3 region is CASSEAPPGGLQETQYF. The CDR3 DNA is TGTGCCAGCAGTGAAGCCCCCCCGGGGGGCCTACAAGAGACCCAGTACTTC.